This T cell receptor beta chain was identified during a study of blood T cell repertoires in COVID-19. Across the study: Researchers got acute and convalescent COVID-19 samples from the United States, Italy and Spain. T cells, B-cell-depleted T cells, or PBMCs provided the cDNA or gDNA that served as material.

This clone was seen a single time. Enrollment of patients from Seattle took place during active infection, with longitudinal follow-up. Original analysis: From reference gene primer amplification, estimates of nucleated cell counts were derived. This table comes from immunoSEQ multiplex PCR, and its TCRdb copy is limited to in-frame clones, with some not included. V, J and clone size are those of that table, while D and trimming were read from the DNA. The table records approximately 150,000 clones, roughly 88% of them present only once. V shed 2 bases and J shed 3 bases, with 8 bases lying between them. CDR3 length: 13 amino acids. CDR1 and CDR2 from the germline V gene are MNHEY and SMNVEV (reference sequence).

The sequence came from a young man with COVID-19, enrolled during active disease. The rearrangement uses TRBV27 and TRBJ2-7; D is unresolved. Sequences were obtained from peripheral blood. The CDR3 bases are TGTGCCAGCAGTTTAGCCGCTATCTACGAGCAGTACTTC. The encoded protein is CASSLAAIYEQYF.